A single sample is the source of the 20 T cell receptor beta chains below, sequenced in a study of CD8+CD57+ T cells in acquired aplastic anemia. Researchers used genomic DNA as the template to profile TCR beta VDJ and CDR3. One entry per CDR3 protein, called by TCRdb with MiXCR from the reads. The repertoire holds some 140,000 distinct CDR3 sequences, with about 52% as singletons. Patients chosen for sequencing had shown CD8+CD57+ cell expansion by flow cytometry. The sequencing input was sorted CD4+, CD8+, or CD8+CD57+ T cells (not recorded which) from PBMCs. These receptors all stem from a human donor with aplastic anemia.

This clonotype has at least ten counts. V and J are TRBV2 and TRBJ2-5; D gene uncertain. The CDR3 totals 10 residues. Germline lookup yields CDR1 SNHLY and CDR2 FYNNEI. The V end lost 1 base, the J end lost 6 bases, and 0 bases lay between the germline ends. The CDR3 is CASSEETQYF. The CDR3 DNA reads TGTGCCAGCAGTGAAGAGACCCAGTACTTC.

This chain uses TRBV20-1 with TRBJ1-5; no clear D. Trimming pared 3 bases from V and 1 base from J, leaving 10 bases between. The CDR3 length is 14 residues. Germline assignment: CDR1 DFQATT and CDR2 SNEGSKA (reference sequence). CDR3 in DNA: TGCAGTGCTAGTGGCGGGATCAGCAATCAGCCCCAGCATTTT. This gives the protein CSASGGISNQPQHF.

The rearrangement links TRBV20-1 to TRBJ2-1; D not certain. CDR1 and CDR2 (germline): DFQATT, SNEGSKA (reference sequence). V lost 1 base and J 3 bases, leaving 7 bases between the germline ends. This CDR3 has 13 residues. CDR3 protein: CSARVPSYNEQFF. The CDR3 DNA reads as TGCAGTGCTAGAGTCCCTAGCTACAATGAGCAGTTCTTC.

V usage is TRBV25-1 and J usage is TRBJ2-5, with D possibly matching TRBD2 (6 bases). The V end lost 4 bases, the J end lost 4 bases, and 22 bases lay between the germline ends. The CDR3 is 17 amino acids. CDR1 is MGHDK, CDR2 SYGVNS, per germline. DNA for the CDR3: TGTGCCAGCAGTGGCGTCGGACCGGGAGCGGAGGTAGAGACCCAGTACTTC. It is translated as CASSGVGPGAEVETQYF.

This clonotype has just one count. The J gene is TRBJ2-7, the V gene TRBV7-3, with D hard to call. Germline V CDR1 and CDR2: SGHTA, FQGTGA. Trimming pared 6 bases from V and 6 bases from J, leaving 24 bases between. This CDR3 has 16 amino acids. The CDR3 reads CASSHARQRKSPEQYF. As DNA, the CDR3 is TGTGCCAGCAGTCACGCACGGCAACGGAAGAGTCCCGAGCAGTACTTC.

The table lists this clonotype with a few counts. V is TRBV29-1 and J is TRBJ1-2; TRBD1 agrees at 10 bases. Trimming at V came to 3 bases and at J to 8 bases, leaving 3 bases not matched to a gene. The CDR3 sequence is 12 residues long. CDR1 is SQVTM and CDR2 is ANQGSEA in the germline V gene. The CDR3 coding sequence is TGCAGCGTTGAGGGACAGGGGAAGGGCTACACCTTC. This codes for CSVEGQGKGYTF.

The chain has TRBV7-2 and TRBJ1-1; D is unresolved. Trimming shortened V by 7 bases and J by 0 bases, and 15 bases separated the two germline ends. The CDR3 totals 15 residues. Germline assignment: CDR1 SGHTA and CDR2 FQGNSA. In nucleotides, the CDR3 is TGTGCCAGCACCATTGAAGGACGAGTGAACACTGAAGCTTTCTTT. This codes for CASTIEGRVNTEAFF. The complete variable domain, with remaining parts taken from reference TRBV7-2 and TRBJ1-1, reads GAGVSQSPSNKVTEKGKDVELRCDPISGHTALYWYRQSLGQGLEFLIYFQGNSAPDKSGLPSDRFSAERTGGSVSTLTIQRTQQEDSAVYLCASTIEGRVNTEAFFGQGTRLTVV.

This sequence joins TRBV2 and TRBJ1-6, with D uncertain. This CDR3 comprises 13 residues. Germline V gives CDR1 SNHLY, CDR2 FYNNEI. The V and J ends lost 1 base and 7 bases respectively, with 5 bases between them. The CDR3 DNA sequence: TGTGCCAGCAGTGAAGTAGCAAATTCACCCCTCCACTTT. Its protein product is CASSEVANSPLHF.

The count of this clonotype is one. The chain employs TRBV19 and TRBJ2-2; 12 nucleotides line up with TRBD2. The CDR3 contains 16 residues. The germline gives CDR1 LNHDA, CDR2 SQIVND (reference sequence). With V trimmed by 4 bases and J by 3 bases, 3 bases remained unmatched. This chain's CDR3 is CASSTWTSGDTGELFF. As DNA, the CDR3 is TGTGCCAGTAGTACTTGGACTAGCGGGGACACCGGGGAGCTGTTTTTT.

This clonotype has at least ten counts. The chain has TRBV4-1 and TRBJ2-5, with a possible D match to TRBD2 (5 bases). The CDR3 contains 14 residues. CDR1 is MGHRA and CDR2 is YSYEKL in the germline V gene. Trimming cost V 1 base and J 2 bases, with 8 bases left between them. The CDR3 is CASSQGEGQETQYF. CDR3 nucleotide sequence: TGCGCCAGCAGCCAAGGTGAGGGACAAGAGACCCAGTACTTC.

This chain joins TRBV9 and TRBJ1-1; 7 bases match TRBD1. Germline trimming cut 4 bases from V and 11 bases from J; bases unmatched to any gene: 11. CDR1 is SGDLS and CDR2 is YYNGEE in the germline V gene. The CDR3 is made up of 13 amino acids. CDR3 region: CASSLGTAYSAFF. As DNA, the CDR3 is TGTGCCAGCAGCTTAGGGACAGCATACAGTGCTTTCTTT.

This chain links TRBV19 with TRBJ1-6; 7 nucleotides match TRBD1. The V gene's germline CDR1 is LNHDA and CDR2 SQIVND (reference sequence). CDR3 length: 13 amino acids. The J segment lost 10 bases and the V segment lost 5 bases, leaving 5 bases of the junction unmatched. This chain's CDR3 is CASSLQGYSPLHF. The CDR3 nucleotides are TGTGCCAGTAGTCTACAGGGGTACTCACCCCTCCACTTT.

This clonotype has only a few counts. The chain couples TRBV12-3 or TRBV12-4 to TRBJ1-5; 11 nucleotides line up with TRBD1. The CDR3 sequence is 21 residues long. With 0 bases clipped from V and 6 bases from J, the junction kept 19 bases outside the gene matches. Written as DNA, the CDR3 is TGTGCCAGCAGTTTAGCTTCCCTCTCGGTACCGGACAGGGGGCAAGGTCAGCCCCAGCATTTT. Protein: CASSLASLSVPDRGQGQPQHF.

This clonotype was found once. V gene TRBV27 combines with J gene TRBJ2-7, with unresolved D. The CDR3 sequence is 14 residues long. Germline V lookup: CDR1 MNHEY, CDR2 SMNVEV (reference sequence). Trimming pared 0 bases from V and 1 base from J, leaving 7 bases between. This CDR3 reads CASSLSTASYEQYF. The CDR3 nucleotides read TGTGCCAGCAGTTTATCGACTGCTTCCTACGAGCAGTACTTC.

J is TRBJ2-1 and V is TRBV24-1; 8 positions agree with TRBD1. Unmatched junction bases numbered 4, after V lost 4 bases and J lost 0 bases. The CDR3 totals 16 residues. The germline gives CDR1 KGHDR, CDR2 SFDVKD. The DNA of the CDR3 is TGTGCCACCAGTGACACCACAGGGGGCTCCTACAATGAGCAGTTCTTC. Translated, it gives CATSDTTGGSYNEQFF.

Turning to this clonotype: The final CDR3 position lacks the conserved phenylalanine or tryptophan, pointing to a likely read error. The DNA is omitted, as the CDR3 cannot be located on it reliably, and the CDR3 follows TCRdb's listing. V and J are TRBV19 and TRBJ2-5; the table's D call, TRBD1, has no DNA check behind it. The CDR3 totals 8 residues, both ends included. CDR1 is LNHDA and CDR2 is SQIVND in the germline V gene (reference sequence). The CDR3 loop reads CASRKTGT.

The chain is built from TRBV19 and TRBJ1-2; D is uncertain. Germline-derived CDR1 and CDR2 are LNHDA and SQIVND (reference sequence). This CDR3 is built from 15 residues. V was clipped by 0 bases and J by 4 bases, with 12 bases between them. The DNA for the CDR3 is TGTGCCAGTAGTATAGATCTAGAGGATTTCTATGGCTACACCTTC. Amino acids: CASSIDLEDFYGYTF. The whole variable domain, filled in from reference TRBV19 and TRBJ1-2, reads DGGITQSPKYLFRKEGQNVTLSCEQNLNHDAMYWYRQDPGQGLRLIYYSQIVNDFQKGDIAEGYSVSREKKESFPLTVTSAQKNPTAFYLCASSIDLEDFYGYTFGSGTRLTVV.

CDR3 protein: CASWCPSQGSNQPQHF. CDR3 in DNA: TGTGCCAGCTGGTGTCCCTCGCAGGGTAGCAATCAGCCCCAGCATTTT. This chain uses TRBV25-1 with TRBJ1-5; D may be TRBD1 (5 bases). Per germline, CDR1 MGHDK and CDR2 SYGVNS. V lost 8 bases to trimming and J lost 0 bases, with 17 bases between them. CDR3 length: 16 amino acids.

The rearrangement uses TRBV10-3 and TRBJ1-6, with no clear D. Trimming shortened V by 11 bases and J by 6 bases, and 20 bases separated the two germline ends. The CDR3 consists of 15 residues. Germline V CDR1 and CDR2: ENHRY, SYGVKD. In DNA, the CDR3 is TGTGCCGTCAAGATGACGTCGTCTTCTAATTCACCCCTCCACTTT. Amino acid sequence: CAVKMTSSSNSPLHF.

J is TRBJ1-6 and V is TRBV19; D gene unclear. This CDR3 region has 15 residues. Between the trimmed V and J ends, which lost 9 bases and 3 bases, there was a span of 15 bases. The V gene's germline CDR1 is LNHDA and CDR2 SQIVND (reference sequence). This chain's CDR3 is CASRSGTNYNSPLHF. The CDR3, as DNA: TGTGCCAGCCGAAGTGGCACCAACTATAATTCACCCCTCCACTTT.